The clone carrying this T cell receptor beta chain was detected a few times. Its antigen is undetermined. V lost 5 bases and J lost 6; bases outside the gene matches: 4. This CDR3 is built from 15 residues. Germline CDR1 SEHNR, CDR2 FQNEAQ (reference sequence). This specimen comes from a study of T cells in Graves' hyperthyroidism and ophthalmopathy. Study-level findings and limits: Stable hyperthyroidism was separated from ophthalmopathy by a model based on 13 V-J features.

Amplification of TCR beta CDR3 regions was performed using RNA transcripts as template. HTBI primers were used for first-round RT-PCR of the TCR CDR3. From the multiplex PCR reads, TCRdb called clonotypes with MiXCR, one entry per CDR3 protein. The profile shows about 840,000 distinct CDR3 sequences, roughly 40% of them singletons. The sequencing sample was made of blood. This clonotype originated in a man aged 18 to 30 with Graves' hyperthyroidism. The V and J genes are TRBV7-9 and TRBJ2-2; 12 bases align to TRBD2. The CDR3 coding sequence is TGTGCCAGCAGCAGGCTAGCGGGAGGGCCCGGGGAGCTGTTTTTT. This codes for CASSRLAGGPGELFF.